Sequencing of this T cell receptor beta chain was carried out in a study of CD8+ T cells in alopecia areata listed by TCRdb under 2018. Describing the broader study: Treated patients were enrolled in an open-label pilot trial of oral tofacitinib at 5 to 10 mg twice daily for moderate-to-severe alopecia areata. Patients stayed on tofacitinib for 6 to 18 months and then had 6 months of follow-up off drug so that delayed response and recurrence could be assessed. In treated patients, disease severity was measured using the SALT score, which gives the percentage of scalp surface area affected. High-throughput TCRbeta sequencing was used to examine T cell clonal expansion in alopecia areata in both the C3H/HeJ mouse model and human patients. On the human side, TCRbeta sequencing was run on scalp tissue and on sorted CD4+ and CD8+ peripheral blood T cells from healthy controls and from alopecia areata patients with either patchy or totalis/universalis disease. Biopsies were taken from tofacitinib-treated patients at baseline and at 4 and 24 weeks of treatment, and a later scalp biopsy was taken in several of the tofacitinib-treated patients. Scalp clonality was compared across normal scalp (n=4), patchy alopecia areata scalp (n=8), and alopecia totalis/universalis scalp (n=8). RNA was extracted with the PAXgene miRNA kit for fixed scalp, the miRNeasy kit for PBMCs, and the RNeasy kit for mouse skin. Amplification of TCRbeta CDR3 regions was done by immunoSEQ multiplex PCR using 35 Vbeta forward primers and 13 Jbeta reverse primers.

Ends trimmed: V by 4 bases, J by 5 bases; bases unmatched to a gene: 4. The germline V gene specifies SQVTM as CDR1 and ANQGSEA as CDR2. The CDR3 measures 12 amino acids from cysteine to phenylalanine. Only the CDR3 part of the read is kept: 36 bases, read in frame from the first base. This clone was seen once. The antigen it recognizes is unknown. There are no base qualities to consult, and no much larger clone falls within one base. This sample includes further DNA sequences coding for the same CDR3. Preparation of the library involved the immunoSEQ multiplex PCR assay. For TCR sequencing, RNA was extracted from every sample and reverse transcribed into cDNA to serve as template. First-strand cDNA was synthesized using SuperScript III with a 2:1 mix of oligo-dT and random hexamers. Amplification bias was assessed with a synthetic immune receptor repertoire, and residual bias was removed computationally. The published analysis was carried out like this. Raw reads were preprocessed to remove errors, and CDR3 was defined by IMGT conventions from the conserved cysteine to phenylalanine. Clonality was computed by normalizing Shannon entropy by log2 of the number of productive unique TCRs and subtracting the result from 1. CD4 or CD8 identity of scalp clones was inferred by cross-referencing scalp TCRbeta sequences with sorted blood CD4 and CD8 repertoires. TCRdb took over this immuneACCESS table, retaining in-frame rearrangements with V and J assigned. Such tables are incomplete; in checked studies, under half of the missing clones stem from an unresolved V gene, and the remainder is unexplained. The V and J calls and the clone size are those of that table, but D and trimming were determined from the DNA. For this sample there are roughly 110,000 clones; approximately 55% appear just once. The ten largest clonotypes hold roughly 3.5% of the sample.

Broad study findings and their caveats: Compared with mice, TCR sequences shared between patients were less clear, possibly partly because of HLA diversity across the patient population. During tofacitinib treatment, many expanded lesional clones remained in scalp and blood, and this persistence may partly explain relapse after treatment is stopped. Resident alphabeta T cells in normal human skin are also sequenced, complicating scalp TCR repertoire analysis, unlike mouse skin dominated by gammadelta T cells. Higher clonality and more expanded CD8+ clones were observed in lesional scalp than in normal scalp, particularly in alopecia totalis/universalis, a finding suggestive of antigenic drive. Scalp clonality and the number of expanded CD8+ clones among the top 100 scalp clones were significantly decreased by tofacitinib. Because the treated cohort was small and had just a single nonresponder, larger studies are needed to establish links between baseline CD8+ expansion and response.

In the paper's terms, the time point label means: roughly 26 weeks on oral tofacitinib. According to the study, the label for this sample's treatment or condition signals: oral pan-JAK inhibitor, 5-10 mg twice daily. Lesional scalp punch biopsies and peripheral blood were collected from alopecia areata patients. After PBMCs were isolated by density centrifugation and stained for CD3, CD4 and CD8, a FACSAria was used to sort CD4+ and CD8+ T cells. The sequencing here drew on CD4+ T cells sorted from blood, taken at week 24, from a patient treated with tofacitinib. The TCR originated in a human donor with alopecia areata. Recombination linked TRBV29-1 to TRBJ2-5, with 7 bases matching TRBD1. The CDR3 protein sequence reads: CSVAGGDETQYF. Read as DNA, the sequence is TGCAGCGTTGCAGGGGGAGATGAGACCCAGTACTTC.